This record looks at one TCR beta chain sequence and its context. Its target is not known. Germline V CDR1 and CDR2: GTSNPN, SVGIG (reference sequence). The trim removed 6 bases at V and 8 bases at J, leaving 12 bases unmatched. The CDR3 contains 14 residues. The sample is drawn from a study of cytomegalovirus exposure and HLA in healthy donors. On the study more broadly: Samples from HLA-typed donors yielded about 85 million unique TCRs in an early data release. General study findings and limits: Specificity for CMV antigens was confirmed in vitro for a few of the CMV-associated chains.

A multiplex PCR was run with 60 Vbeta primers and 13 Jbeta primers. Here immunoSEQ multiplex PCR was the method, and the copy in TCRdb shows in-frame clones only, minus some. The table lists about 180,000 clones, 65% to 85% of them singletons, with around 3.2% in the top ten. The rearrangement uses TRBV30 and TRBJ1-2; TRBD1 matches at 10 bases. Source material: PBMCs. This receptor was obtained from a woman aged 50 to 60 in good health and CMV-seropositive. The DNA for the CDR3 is TGTGCCTGCCCCGCGGGGACAGGGGAAGGGGGCTACACCTTC. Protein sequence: CACPAGTGEGGYTF.